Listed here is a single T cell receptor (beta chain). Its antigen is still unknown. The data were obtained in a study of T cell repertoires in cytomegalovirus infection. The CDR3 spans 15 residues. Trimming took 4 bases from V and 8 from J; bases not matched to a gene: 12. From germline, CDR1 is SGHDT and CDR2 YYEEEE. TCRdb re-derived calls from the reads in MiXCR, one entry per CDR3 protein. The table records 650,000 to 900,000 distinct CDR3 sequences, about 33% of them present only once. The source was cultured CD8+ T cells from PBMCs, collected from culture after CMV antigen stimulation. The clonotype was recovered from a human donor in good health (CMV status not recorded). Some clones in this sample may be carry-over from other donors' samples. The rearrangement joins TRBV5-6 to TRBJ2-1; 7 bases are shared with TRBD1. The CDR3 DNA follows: TGTGCCAGCAGCCGGACAAGTACAGGGGACGATGAGCAGTTCTTC. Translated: CASSRTSTGDDEQFF.